The clone carrying this T cell receptor (beta chain) was counted once. The junction does not match germline at one end; this may be a read error. These data are taken from a study of blood T cells in healthy people across ages. Germline V gene data show CDR1 as SQVTM and CDR2 as ANQGSEA. The CDR3 loop spans 12 amino acids. Alongside a J-beta primer mix, a sample-barcoded 5' primer served in a second PCR lasting about 7 to 12 cycles. From the 5' RACE reads, TCRdb called clonotypes with MiXCR, one entry per CDR3 protein. This sample has 800,000 to 950,000 distinct CDR3 sequences, with just under 30% found just once. Every donor contributed roughly 10 milliliters of peripheral blood by blood draw. These data were likewise used in another study, on T cells of mothers and their children.

Sequenced sample: blood. J is TRBJ1-2 and V is TRBV29-1; possible D gene TRBD1, 5 bases. The source is a woman in her forties in good health. CDR3 loop: CSVDKGDYGHTF. The CDR3 DNA sequence: TGCAGCGTCGACAAAGGGGACTATGGCCACACCTTC. Full variable domain (outside the CDR3, taken from reference TRBV29-1 and TRBJ1-2): SAVISQKPSRDICQRGTSLTIQCQVDSQVTMMFWYRQQPGQSLTLIATANQGSEATYESGFVIDKFPISRPNLTFSTLTVSNMSPEDSSIYLCSVDKGDYGHTFGSGTRLTVV.